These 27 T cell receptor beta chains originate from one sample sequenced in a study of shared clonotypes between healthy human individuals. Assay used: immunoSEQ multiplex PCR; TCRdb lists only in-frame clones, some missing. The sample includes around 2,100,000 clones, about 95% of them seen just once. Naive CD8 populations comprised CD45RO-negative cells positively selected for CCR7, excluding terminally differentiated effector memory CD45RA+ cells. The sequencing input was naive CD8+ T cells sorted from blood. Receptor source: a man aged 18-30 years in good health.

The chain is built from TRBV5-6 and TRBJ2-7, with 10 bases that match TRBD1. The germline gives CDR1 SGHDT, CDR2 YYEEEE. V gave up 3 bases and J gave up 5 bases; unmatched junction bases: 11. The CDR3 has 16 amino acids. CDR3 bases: TGTGCCAGCAGCTGGGTGGGACAGGGGTTTGATGACGAGCAGTACTTC. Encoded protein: CASSWVGQGFDDEQYF.

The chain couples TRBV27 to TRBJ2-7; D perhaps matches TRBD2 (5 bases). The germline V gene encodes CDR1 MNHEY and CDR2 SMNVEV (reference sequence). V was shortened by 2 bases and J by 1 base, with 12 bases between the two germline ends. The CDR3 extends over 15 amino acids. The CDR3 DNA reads TGTGCCAGCAGTTTAATGGACTCAGCTTCCTACGAGCAGTACTTC. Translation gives CASSLMDSASYEQYF.

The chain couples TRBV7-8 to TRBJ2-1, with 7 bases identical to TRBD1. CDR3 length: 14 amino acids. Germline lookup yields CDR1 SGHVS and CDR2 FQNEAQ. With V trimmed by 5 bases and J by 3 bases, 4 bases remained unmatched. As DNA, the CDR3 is TGTGCCAGCAGCCTCCGGGACAGCTACAATGAGCAGTTCTTC. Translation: CASSLRDSYNEQFF.

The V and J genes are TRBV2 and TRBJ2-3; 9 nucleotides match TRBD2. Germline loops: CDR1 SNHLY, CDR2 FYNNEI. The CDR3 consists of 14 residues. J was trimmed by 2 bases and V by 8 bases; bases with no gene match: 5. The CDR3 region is CASEERGATDTQYF. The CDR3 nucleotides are TGTGCCAGCGAAGAGCGGGGGGCCACAGATACGCAGTATTTT.

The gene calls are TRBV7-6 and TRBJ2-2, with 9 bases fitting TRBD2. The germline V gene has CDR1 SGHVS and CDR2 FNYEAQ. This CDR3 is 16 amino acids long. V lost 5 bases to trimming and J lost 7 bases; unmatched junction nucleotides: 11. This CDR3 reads CASSRTKREDIGELFF. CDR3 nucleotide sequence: TGTGCCAGCAGCAGGACTAAGCGGGAGGATATCGGGGAGCTGTTTTTT.

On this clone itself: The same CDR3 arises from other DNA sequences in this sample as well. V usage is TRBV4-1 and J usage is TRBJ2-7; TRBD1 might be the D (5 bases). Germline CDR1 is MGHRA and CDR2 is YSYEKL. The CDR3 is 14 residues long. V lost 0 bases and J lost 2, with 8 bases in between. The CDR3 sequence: CASSQEPGTYEQYF. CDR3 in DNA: TGCGCCAGCAGCCAAGAGCCAGGGACCTACGAGCAGTACTTC.

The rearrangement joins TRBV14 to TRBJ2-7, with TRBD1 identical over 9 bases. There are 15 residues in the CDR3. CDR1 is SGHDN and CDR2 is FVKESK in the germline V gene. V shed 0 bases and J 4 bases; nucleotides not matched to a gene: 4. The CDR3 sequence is CASSQEEDRGYEQYF. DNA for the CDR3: TGTGCCAGCAGCCAAGAAGAGGACAGGGGTTACGAGCAGTACTTC.

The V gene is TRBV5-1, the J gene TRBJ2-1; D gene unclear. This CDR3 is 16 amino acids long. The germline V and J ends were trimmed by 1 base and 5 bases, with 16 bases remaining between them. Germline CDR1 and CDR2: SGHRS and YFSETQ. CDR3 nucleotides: TGCGCCAGCAGCTTGCCAGCAGAAGAACTTAACAATGAGCAGTTCTTC. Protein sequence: CASSLPAEELNNEQFF.

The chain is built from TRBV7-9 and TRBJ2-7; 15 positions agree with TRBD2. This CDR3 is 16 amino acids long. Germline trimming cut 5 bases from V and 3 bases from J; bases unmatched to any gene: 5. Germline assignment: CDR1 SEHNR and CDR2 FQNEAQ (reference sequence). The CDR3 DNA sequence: TGTGCCAGCAGCCCCGGGACTAGCGGGGGGTACTACGAGCAGTACTTC. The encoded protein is CASSPGTSGGYYEQYF.

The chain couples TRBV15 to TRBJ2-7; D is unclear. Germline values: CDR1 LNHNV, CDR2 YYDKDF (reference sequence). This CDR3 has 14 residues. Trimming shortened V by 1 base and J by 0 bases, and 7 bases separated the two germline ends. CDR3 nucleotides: TGTGCCACCAGCAGAGTCTGGAGCTCCTACGAGCAGTACTTC. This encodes CATSRVWSSYEQYF.

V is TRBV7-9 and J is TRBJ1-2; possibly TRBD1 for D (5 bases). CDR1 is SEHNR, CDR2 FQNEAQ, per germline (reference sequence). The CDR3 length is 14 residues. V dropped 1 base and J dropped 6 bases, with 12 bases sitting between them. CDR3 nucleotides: TGTGCCAGCAGCTTAGTCGGGGACGTCGATGGCTACACCTTC. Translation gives CASSLVGDVDGYTF. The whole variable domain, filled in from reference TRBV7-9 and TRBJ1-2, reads DTGVSQNPRHKITKRGQNVTFRCDPISEHNRLYWYRQTLGQGPEFLTYFQNEAQLEKSRLLSDRFSAERPKGSFSTLEIQRTEQGDSAMYLCASSLVGDVDGYTFGSGTRLTVV.

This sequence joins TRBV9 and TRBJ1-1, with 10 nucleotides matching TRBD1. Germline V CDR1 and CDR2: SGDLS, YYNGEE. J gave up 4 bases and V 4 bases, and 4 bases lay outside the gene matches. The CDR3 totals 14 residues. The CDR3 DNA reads TGTGCCAGCAGCAGATGGACAGGGGGCACTGAAGCTTTCTTT. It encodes CASSRWTGGTEAFF. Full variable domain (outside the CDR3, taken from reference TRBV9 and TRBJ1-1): DSGVTQTPKHLITATGQRVTLRCSPRSGDLSVYWYQQSLDQGLQFLIQYYNGEERAKGNILERFSAQQFPDLHSELNLSSLELGDSALYFCASSRWTGGTEAFFGQGTRLTVV.

The CDR3 nucleotides read TGTGCCAGCAGCTTAATAAACTACGAGCAGTACTTC. Translated: CASSLINYEQYF. The chain combines TRBV5-4 with TRBJ2-7; no definite D call. This CDR3 region has 12 residues. The germline V and J ends were trimmed by 2 bases and 3 bases, with 6 bases remaining between them. Germline V gene sequence: CDR1 SGHNT, CDR2 YYREEE (reference sequence). Complete variable domain (other parts from reference TRBV5-4 and TRBJ2-7): ETGVTQSPTHLIKTRGQQVTLRCSSQSGHNTVSWYQQALGQGPQFIFQYYREEENGRGNFPPRFSGLQFPNYSSELNVNALELDDSALYLCASSLINYEQYFGPGTRLTVT.

The CDR3, as DNA: TGTGCCAGCAGCCCTTCGGGGGGGGGCTTGGTAAAACTGTTTTTT. Translated: CASSPSGGGLVKLFF. This rearrangement joins TRBV7-6 to TRBJ1-4, with a tentative D call TRBD1 (6 bases). Germline V gene data show CDR1 as SGHVS and CDR2 as FNYEAQ. Trimming removed 5 bases at V and 10 bases at J, with 20 bases between. The CDR3 length is 15 residues.

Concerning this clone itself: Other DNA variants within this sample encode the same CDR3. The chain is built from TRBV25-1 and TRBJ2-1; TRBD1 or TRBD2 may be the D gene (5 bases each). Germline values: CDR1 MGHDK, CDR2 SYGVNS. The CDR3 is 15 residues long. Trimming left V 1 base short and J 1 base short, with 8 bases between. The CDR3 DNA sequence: TGTGCCAGCAGTGAATGGGGGTCTTCCTACAATGAGCAGTTCTTC. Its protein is CASSEWGSSYNEQFF.

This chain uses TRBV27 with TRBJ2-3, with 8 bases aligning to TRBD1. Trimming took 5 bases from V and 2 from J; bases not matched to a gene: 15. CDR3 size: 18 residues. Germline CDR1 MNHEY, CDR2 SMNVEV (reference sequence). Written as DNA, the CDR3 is TGTGCCAGCAGTGTCCTCCAGGGGGCCGGTCGCCCCACAGATACGCAGTATTTT. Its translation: CASSVLQGAGRPTDTQYF.

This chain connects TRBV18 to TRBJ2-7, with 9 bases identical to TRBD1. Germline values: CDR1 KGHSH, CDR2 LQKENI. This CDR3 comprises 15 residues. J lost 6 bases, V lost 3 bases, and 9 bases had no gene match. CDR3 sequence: CASSPGQGTLPEQYF. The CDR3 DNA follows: TGTGCCAGCTCACCTGGACAGGGGACCCTCCCCGAGCAGTACTTC.

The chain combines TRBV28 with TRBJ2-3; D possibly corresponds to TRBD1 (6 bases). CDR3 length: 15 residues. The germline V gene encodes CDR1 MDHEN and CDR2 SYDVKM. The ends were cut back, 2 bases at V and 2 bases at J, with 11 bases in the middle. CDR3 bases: TGTGCCAGCAGTTTACGACAGGAATACACAGATACGCAGTATTTT. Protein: CASSLRQEYTDTQYF.

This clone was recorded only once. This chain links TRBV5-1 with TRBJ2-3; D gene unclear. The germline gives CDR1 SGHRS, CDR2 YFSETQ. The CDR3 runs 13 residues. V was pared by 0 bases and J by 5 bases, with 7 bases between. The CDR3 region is CASSLGVEDTQYF. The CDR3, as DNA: TGCGCCAGCAGCTTGGGTGTTGAAGATACGCAGTATTTT.

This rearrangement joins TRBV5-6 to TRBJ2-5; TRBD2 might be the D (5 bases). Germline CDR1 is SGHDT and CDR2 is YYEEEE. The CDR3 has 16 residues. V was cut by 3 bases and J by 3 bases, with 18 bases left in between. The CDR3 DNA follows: TGTGCCAGCAGCTGGTCGGTCCTCTTGGGAGAAGAGACCCAGTACTTC. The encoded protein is CASSWSVLLGEETQYF. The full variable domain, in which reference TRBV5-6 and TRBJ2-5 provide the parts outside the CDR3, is DAGVTQSPTHLIKTRGQQVTLRCSPKSGHDTVSWYQQALGQGPQFIFQYYEEEERQRGNFPDRFSGHQFPNYSSELNVNALLLGDSALYLCASSWSVLLGEETQYFGPGTRLLVL.

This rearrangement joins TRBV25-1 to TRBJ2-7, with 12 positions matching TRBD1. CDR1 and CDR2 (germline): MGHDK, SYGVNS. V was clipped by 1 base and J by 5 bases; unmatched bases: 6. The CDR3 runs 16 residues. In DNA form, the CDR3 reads TGTGCCAGCAGTGAATCCCGGGGACAGGGGGCAAACGAGCAGTACTTC. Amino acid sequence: CASSESRGQGANEQYF.

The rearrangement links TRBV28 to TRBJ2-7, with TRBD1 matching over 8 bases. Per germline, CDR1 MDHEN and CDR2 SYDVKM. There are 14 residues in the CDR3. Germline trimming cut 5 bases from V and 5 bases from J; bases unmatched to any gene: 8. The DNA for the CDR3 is TGTGCCAGCAGTCAGGACAGGGCTTTGAACGAGCAGTACTTC. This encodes CASSQDRALNEQYF. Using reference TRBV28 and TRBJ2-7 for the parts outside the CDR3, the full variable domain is DVKVTQSSRYLVKRTGEKVFLECVQDMDHENMFWYRQDPGLGLRLIYFSYDVKMKEKGDIPEGYSVSREKKERFSLILESASTNQTSMYLCASSQDRALNEQYFGPGTRLTVT.

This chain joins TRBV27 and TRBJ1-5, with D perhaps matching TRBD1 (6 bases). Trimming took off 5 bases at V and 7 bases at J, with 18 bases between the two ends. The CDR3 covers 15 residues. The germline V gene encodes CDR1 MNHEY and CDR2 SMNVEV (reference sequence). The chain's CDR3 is CASSNAAVGTQPQHF. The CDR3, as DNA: TGTGCCAGCAGTAACGCCGCGGTGGGGACACAGCCCCAGCATTTT.

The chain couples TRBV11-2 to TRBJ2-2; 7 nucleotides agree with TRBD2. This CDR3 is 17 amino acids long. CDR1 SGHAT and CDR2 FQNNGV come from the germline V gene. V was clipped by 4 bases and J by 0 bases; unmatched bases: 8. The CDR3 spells CASSSPLAVPNTGELFF. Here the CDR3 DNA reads TGTGCCAGCAGCTCCCCTCTAGCGGTACCGAACACCGGGGAGCTGTTTTTT.

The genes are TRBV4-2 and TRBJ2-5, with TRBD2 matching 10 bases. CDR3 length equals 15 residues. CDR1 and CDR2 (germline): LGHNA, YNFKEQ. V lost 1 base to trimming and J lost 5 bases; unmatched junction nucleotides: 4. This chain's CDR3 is CASSQGPGLAETQYF. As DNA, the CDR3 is TGTGCCAGCAGCCAAGGTCCGGGACTAGCGGAGACCCAGTACTTC.

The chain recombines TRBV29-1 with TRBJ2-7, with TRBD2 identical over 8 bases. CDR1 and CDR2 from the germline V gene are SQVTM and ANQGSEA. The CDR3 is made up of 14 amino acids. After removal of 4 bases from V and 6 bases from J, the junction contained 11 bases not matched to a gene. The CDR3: CSVVTLAGEVEQYF. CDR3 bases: TGCAGCGTTGTAACCCTAGCGGGCGAGGTCGAGCAGTACTTC.

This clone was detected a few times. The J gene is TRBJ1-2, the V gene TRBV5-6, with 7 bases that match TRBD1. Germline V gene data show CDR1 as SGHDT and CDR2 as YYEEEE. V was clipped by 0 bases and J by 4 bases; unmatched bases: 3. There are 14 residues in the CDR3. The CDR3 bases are TGTGCCAGCAGCTTGGAAGGGGGCTCCTATGGCTACACCTTC. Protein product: CASSLEGGSYGYTF.